Reported below is one T cell receptor beta chain. As yet, its antigen is unknown. The data originate from a study of blood T cells in healthy people across ages. Study results and caveats: Donors of long life had a larger count of naive CD4+ cells and greater diversity than aged donors.

Together with a sample-barcoded 5' primer, a J-beta primer mix was included in a second PCR lasting about 6 to 11 cycles. In TCRdb, the 5' RACE reads were re-called with MiXCR into one record per CDR3 protein. The sample consists of roughly 800,000 distinct CDR3 sequences, roughly 64% of them appearing once. Germline values: CDR1 MNHEY, CDR2 SVGAGI. The V end lost 0 bases, the J end lost 2 bases, and 5 bases lay between the germline ends. CDR3 length equals 13 residues. V usage is TRBV6-5 and J usage is TRBJ2-7; D unclear. This clonotype originated in a man aged 25 to 40 in good health. The sample consisted of blood. The DNA for the CDR3 is TGTGCCAGCAGTTACTCTAACGCCTACGAGCAGTACTTC. It is translated as CASSYSNAYEQYF.